In its sample, the clone carrying this T cell receptor (beta chain) was seen a few times. TCRdb re-analysed the 5' RACE reads in MiXCR, keeping a single row per CDR3 protein. The sample yields some 91,000 distinct CDR3 sequences, 15% seen once. These data originate in a study of early T cells in non-severe SARS-CoV-2 infection. There are 14 residues in the CDR3. The V and J ends lost 6 bases and 2 bases respectively, with 14 bases between them. CDR1 is MDHEN and CDR2 is SYDVKM in the germline V gene. The sequence derives from an adult who was a healthcare worker with PCR-confirmed SARS-CoV-2 infection or an uninfected control (not recorded which). The chain employs TRBV28 and TRBJ2-7; no definite D call. Sequenced: whole blood. DNA of the CDR3: TGTGCCAGCAGGGACCTCAATCCAACCTACGAGCAGTACTTC. Translating gives CASRDLNPTYEQYF.